These 8 T cell receptor beta chains were sequenced from one sample in a study of shared clonotypes between healthy human individuals. Assay used: immunoSEQ multiplex PCR; TCRdb lists only in-frame clones, some missing. The table shows about 680,000 clones, with around 72% occurring only once. Sequencing was carried out using memory CD4+ T cells sorted from blood. Indicated subset: CD45RA-negative fraction. Every receptor here comes from a woman in her 30s in good health.

As to this clone: The sample carries other DNA sequences with the same CDR3. The chain combines TRBV6-6 with TRBJ1-2; possibly TRBD1 for D (5 bases). The V and J ends lost 2 bases and 0 bases respectively, with 7 bases between them. Germline-derived CDR1 and CDR2 are MNHNY and SVGAGI (reference sequence). The CDR3 has 14 amino acids. The CDR3 nucleotides are TGTGCCAGCAGTTACGGGACGGCTAACTATGGCTACACCTTC. Residues: CASSYGTANYGYTF.

The chain recombines TRBV7-2 with TRBJ1-2; D is unresolved. Germline V CDR1 and CDR2: SGHTA, FQGNSA. The CDR3 spans 10 residues. Trimming cost V 2 bases and J 8 bases, with 3 bases left between them. Here the CDR3 DNA reads TGTGCCAGCAGCTTAAACGGCTACACCTTC. It translates to CASSLNGYTF.

A single count supports this clone. The CDR3 loop reads CASSWGTGTNGNTIYF. The CDR3 DNA reads TGCGCCAGCAGCTGGGGGACAGGGACGAACGGAAACACCATATATTTT. V is TRBV5-1 and J is TRBJ1-3, with TRBD1 identical over 9 bases. This CDR3 region has 16 residues. Germline V gene data show CDR1 as SGHRS and CDR2 as YFSETQ. V dropped 3 bases and J dropped 4; count of bases not matched to a gene: 8.

The DNA for the CDR3 is TGTGCCAGTAGTATAGCACTCGGTGGGACCGAAGCTTTCTTT. Protein product: CASSIALGGTEAFF. V gene TRBV19 combines with J gene TRBJ1-1; the D gene is possibly TRBD1 (5 bases). Germline CDR1 reads LNHDA; CDR2 reads SQIVND (reference sequence). The CDR3 has 14 residues. V gave up 1 base and J gave up 8 bases, with 14 bases separating them. The whole variable domain, filled in from reference TRBV19 and TRBJ1-1, reads DGGITQSPKYLFRKEGQNVTLSCEQNLNHDAMYWYRQDPGQGLRLIYYSQIVNDFQKGDIAEGYSVSREKKESFPLTVTSAQKNPTAFYLCASSIALGGTEAFFGQGTRLTVV.

V is TRBV5-1 and J is TRBJ2-2, with D possibly TRBD1 on 6 matching bases. Germline CDR1 is SGHRS and CDR2 is YFSETQ. V was pared by 6 bases and J by 1 base, with 19 bases between. The CDR3 is 17 amino acids. The CDR3 nucleotides read TGCGCCAGCACCGATTTAAGGGGGACGGTGAACACCGGGGAGCTGTTTTTT. As protein: CASTDLRGTVNTGELFF.

This clone was counted many times. The V gene is TRBV6-5, the J gene TRBJ1-2, with D perhaps TRBD1 (6 bases). Trimming removed 2 bases at V and 4 bases at J, with 11 bases between. Germline values: CDR1 MNHEY, CDR2 SVGAGI. This CDR3 contains 14 residues. This CDR3 is CASSYGGGTYGYTF. CDR3 nucleotide sequence: TGTGCCAGCAGTTACGGGGGGGGCACCTATGGCTACACCTTC.

The rearrangement joins TRBV5-8 to TRBJ2-7; D is tentatively TRBD1 or TRBD2 (5 bases each). The CDR3 consists of 15 residues. Between the trimmed V and J ends, which lost 0 bases and 5 bases, there was a span of 15 bases. CDR1 SGHTS and CDR2 YDEGEE come from the germline V gene. CDR3 sequence (DNA): TGTGCCAGCAGCTTGGCTGGGACGGCCCTGCACGAGCAGTACTTC. This sequence encodes CASSLAGTALHEQYF.

This clone came up once. V usage is TRBV5-1 and J usage is TRBJ2-7; TRBD1 agrees at 8 bases. The CDR3 sequence is 14 residues long. Germline-derived CDR1 and CDR2 are SGHRS and YFSETQ. V gave up 5 bases and J gave up 3 bases; unmatched junction bases: 7. CDR3 nucleotides: TGCGCCAGCAGTCCAACAGGGACAGGCTACGAGCAGTACTTC. It is translated as CASSPTGTGYEQYF.